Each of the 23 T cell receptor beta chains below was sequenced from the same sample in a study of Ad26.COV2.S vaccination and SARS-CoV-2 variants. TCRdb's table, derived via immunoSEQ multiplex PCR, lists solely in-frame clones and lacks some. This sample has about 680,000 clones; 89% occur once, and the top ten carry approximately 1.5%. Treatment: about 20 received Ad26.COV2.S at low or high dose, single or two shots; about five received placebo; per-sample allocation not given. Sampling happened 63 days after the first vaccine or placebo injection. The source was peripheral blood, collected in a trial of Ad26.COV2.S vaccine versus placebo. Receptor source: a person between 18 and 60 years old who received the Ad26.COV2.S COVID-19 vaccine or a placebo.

The CDR3 spells CASSLVPGGNEQFF. The CDR3 DNA follows: TGTGCCAGCAGCTTAGTCCCAGGGGGAAACGAGCAGTTCTTC. V is TRBV7-9 and J is TRBJ2-1, with 7 bases that match TRBD1. The CDR3 contains 14 residues. The germline V gene has CDR1 SEHNR and CDR2 FQNEAQ (reference sequence). V was clipped by 1 base and J by 10 bases; unmatched bases: 7.

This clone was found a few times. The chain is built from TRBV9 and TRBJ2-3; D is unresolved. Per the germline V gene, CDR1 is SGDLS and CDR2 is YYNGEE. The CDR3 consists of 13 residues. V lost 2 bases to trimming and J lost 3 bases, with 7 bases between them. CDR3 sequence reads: CASSVAITDTQYF. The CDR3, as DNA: TGTGCCAGCAGCGTGGCTATTACAGATACGCAGTATTTT.

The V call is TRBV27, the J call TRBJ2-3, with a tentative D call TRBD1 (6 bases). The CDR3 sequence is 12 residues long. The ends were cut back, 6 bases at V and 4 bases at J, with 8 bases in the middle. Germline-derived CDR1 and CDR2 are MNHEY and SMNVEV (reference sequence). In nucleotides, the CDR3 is TGTGCCAGCAGCCGACAGGCAGATACGCAGTATTTT. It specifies CASSRQADTQYF.

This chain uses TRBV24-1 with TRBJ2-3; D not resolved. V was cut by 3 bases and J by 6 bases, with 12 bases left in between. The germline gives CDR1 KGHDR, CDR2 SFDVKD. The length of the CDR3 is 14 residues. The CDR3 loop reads CATSDVRGRDTQYF. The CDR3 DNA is TGTGCCACCAGTGATGTCCGAGGTAGGGATACGCAGTATTTT.

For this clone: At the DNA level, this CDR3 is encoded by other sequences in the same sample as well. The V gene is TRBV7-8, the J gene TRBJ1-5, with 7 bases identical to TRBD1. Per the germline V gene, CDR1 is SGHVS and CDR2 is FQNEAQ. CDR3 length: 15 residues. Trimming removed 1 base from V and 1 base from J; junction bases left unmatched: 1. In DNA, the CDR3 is TGTGCCAGCAGCTTAGACAGGGGCAGCAATCAGCCCCAGCATTTT. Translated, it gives CASSLDRGSNQPQHF.

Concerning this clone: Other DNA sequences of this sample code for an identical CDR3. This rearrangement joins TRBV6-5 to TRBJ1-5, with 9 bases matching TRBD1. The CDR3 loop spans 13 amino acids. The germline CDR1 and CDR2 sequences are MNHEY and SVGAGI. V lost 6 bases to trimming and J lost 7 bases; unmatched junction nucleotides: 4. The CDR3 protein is CASSLGQGQPQHF. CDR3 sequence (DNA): TGTGCCAGCAGCTTGGGACAGGGCCAGCCCCAGCATTTT.

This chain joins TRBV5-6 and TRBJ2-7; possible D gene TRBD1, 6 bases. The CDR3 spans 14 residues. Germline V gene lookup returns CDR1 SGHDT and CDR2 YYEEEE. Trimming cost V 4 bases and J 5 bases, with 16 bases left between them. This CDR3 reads CASSAGTLLHEQYF. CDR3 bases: TGTGCCAGCAGCGCCGGGACACTTCTCCACGAGCAGTACTTC.

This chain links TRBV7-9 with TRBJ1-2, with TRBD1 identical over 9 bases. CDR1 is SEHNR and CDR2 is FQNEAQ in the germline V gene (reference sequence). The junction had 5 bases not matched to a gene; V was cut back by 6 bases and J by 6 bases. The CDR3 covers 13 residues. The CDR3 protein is CASRKQGADGYTF. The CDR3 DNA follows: TGTGCCAGCAGGAAACAGGGGGCTGATGGCTACACCTTC.

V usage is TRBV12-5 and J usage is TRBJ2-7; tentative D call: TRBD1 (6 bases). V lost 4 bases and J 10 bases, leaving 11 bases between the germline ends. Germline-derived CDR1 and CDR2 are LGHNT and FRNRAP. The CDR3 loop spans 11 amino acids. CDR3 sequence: CASGSNRVQYF. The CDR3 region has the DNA TGTGCTAGTGGTTCAAACAGGGTACAGTACTTC.

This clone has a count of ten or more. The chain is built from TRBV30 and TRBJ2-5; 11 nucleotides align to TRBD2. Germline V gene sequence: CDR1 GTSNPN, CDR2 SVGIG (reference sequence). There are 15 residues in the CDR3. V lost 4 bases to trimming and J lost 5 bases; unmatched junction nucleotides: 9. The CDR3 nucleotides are TGTGCCTGGAAACCCCTAGCGGGAGGTCGCGAGACCCAGTACTTC. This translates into CAWKPLAGGRETQYF.

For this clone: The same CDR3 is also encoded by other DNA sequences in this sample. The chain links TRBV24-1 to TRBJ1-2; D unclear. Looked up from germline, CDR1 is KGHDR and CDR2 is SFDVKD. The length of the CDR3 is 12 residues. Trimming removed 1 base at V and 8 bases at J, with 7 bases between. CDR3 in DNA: TGTGCCACCAGTGATTTTGAGTACGGCTACACCTTC. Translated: CATSDFEYGYTF.

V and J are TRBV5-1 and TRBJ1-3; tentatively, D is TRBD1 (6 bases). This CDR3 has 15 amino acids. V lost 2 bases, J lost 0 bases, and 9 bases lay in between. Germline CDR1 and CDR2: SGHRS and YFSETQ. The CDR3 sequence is CASSFTGLSGNTIYF. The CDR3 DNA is TGCGCCAGCAGCTTTACAGGGCTCTCTGGAAACACCATATATTTT.

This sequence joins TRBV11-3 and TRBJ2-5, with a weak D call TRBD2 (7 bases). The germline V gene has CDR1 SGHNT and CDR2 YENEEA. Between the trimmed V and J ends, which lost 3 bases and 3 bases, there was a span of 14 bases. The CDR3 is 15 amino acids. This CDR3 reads CASSFGGSGEETQYF. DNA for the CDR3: TGTGCCAGCAGCTTCGGGGGCAGCGGGGAAGAGACCCAGTACTTC.

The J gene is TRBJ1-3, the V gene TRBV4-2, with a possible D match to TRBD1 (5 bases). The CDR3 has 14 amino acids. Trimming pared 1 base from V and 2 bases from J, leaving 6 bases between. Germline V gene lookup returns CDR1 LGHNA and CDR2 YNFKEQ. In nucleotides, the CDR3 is TGTGCCAGCAGCCAAGCGGGGGCTGGAAACACCATATATTTT. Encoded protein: CASSQAGAGNTIYF.

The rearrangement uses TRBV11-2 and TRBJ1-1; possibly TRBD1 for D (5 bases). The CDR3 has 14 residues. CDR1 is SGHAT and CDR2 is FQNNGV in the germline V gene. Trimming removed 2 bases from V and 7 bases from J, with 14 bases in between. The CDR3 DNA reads TGTGCCAGCAGCTTATTTAGAGGGGTTGGTGAAGCTTTCTTT. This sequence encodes CASSLFRGVGEAFF.

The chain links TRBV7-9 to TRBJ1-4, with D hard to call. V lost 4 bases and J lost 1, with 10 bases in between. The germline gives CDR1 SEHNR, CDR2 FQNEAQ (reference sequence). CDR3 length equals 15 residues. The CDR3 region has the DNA TGTGCCAGCAGCTGGACCGGGAGAACTAATGAAAAACTGTTTTTT. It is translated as CASSWTGRTNEKLFF.

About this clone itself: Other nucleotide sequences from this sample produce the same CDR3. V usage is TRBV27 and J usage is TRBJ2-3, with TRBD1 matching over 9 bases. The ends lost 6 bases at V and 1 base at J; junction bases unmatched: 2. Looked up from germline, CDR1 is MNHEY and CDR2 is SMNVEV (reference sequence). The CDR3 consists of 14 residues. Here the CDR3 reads CASSRDRGTDTQYF. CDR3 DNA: TGTGCCAGCAGCCGGGACAGGGGCACAGATACGCAGTATTTT.

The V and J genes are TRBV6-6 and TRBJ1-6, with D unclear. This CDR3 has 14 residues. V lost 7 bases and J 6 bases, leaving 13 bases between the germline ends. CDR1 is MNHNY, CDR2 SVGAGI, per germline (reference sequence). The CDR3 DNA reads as TGTGCCAGCAACACCGGGCCCCTTAATTCACCCCTCCACTTT. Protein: CASNTGPLNSPLHF.

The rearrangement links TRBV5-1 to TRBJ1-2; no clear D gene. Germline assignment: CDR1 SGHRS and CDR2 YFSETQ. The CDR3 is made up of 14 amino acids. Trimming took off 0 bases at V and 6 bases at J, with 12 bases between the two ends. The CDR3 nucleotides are TGCGCCAGCAGCTTGGGGTTGGGAGGAGATGGCTACACCTTC. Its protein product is CASSLGLGGDGYTF.

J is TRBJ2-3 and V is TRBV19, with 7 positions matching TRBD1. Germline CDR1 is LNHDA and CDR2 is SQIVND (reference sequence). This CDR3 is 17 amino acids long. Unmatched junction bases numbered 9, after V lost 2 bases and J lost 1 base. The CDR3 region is CASSIKGGPTRTDTQYF. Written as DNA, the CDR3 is TGTGCCAGTAGTATAAAAGGGGGCCCGACTCGCACAGATACGCAGTATTTT.

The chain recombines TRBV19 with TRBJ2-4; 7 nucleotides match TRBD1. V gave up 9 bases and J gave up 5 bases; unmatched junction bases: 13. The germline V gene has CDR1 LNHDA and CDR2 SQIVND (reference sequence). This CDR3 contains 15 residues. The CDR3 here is CARDRDREGQNIQYF. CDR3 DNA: TGTGCCAGGGACCGCGACAGGGAAGGCCAAAACATTCAGTACTTC.

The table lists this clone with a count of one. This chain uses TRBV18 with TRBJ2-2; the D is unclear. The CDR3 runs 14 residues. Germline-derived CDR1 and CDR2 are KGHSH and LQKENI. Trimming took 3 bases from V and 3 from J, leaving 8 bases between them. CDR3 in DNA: TGTGCCAGCTCACCTGCGCCGGACACCGGGGAGCTGTTTTTT. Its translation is CASSPAPDTGELFF.

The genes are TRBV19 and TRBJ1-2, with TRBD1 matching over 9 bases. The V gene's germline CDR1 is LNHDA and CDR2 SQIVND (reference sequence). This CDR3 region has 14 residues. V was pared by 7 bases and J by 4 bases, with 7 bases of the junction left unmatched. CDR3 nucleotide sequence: TGTGCCAGTAAACGGGACAGGGATCTCTATGGCTACACCTTC. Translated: CASKRDRDLYGYTF.